One and the same sample provided the 26 T cell receptor beta chains below, sequenced in a study of T-cell memory formation after mild COVID-19. TCRdb re-called the 5' RACE reads with MiXCR, one entry per CDR3 protein. The sample holds tens of thousands of distinct CDR3 sequences, 15% to 20% seen once. Sequenced: PBMCs or a T cell subset sorted from them (not recorded which). Receptors originate from an adult woman who had mild COVID-19 (a few samples of this study predate the infection). Cell type and time point are not known.

The chain recombines TRBV9 with TRBJ1-5, with D possibly matching TRBD1 (6 bases). The CDR3 sequence is 15 residues long. Per germline, CDR1 SGDLS and CDR2 YYNGEE. Trimming left V 3 bases short and J 2 bases short, with 12 bases between. The CDR3 region has the DNA TGTGCCAGCAGCGCCACAGGGTTGGGCAATCAGCCCCAGCATTTT. Translation: CASSATGLGNQPQHF. The whole variable domain, filled in from reference TRBV9 and TRBJ1-5, reads DSGVTQTPKHLITATGQRVTLRCSPRSGDLSVYWYQQSLDQGLQFLIQYYNGEERAKGNILERFSAQQFPDLHSELNLSSLELGDSALYFCASSATGLGNQPQHFGDGTRLSIL.

This clonotype was seen repeatedly, ten times or more. The chain is built from TRBV12-3 or TRBV12-4 and TRBJ2-5; no firm D call. Trimming took off 6 bases at V and 2 bases at J, with 7 bases between the two ends. This CDR3 comprises 12 residues. In nucleotides, the CDR3 is TGTGCCAGCAGCCACGGGCAAGAGACCCAGTACTTC. Translation gives CASSHGQETQYF.

This clonotype was detected only a few times. The CDR3 DNA reads as TGTGCCAGTAGGGACAGGGAAGACTATGGCTACACCTTC. This sequence encodes CASRDREDYGYTF. V and J are TRBV19 and TRBJ1-2; 8 positions agree with TRBD1. Germline CDR1 is LNHDA and CDR2 is SQIVND (reference sequence). The ends lost 6 bases at V and 3 bases at J; junction bases unmatched: 3. The CDR3 is 13 amino acids.

The sample holds many counts of this clonotype. The chain uses TRBV25-1 and TRBJ2-7; D ambiguous. The germline V gene encodes CDR1 MGHDK and CDR2 SYGVNS. This CDR3 comprises 14 residues. Trimming removed 3 bases at V and 5 bases at J, with 14 bases between. CDR3 loop: CASSDGSGPDEQYF. CDR3 sequence (DNA): TGTGCCAGCAGTGACGGGTCTGGGCCAGACGAGCAGTACTTC.

This clonotype was counted only a few times. The gene calls are TRBV9 and TRBJ2-7; D ambiguous. Germline-derived CDR1 and CDR2 are SGDLS and YYNGEE. The ends were cut back, 0 bases at V and 2 bases at J, with 6 bases in the middle. CDR3 length: 13 amino acids. CDR3 sequence reads: CASSVEGTYEQYF. CDR3 coding DNA: TGTGCCAGCAGCGTAGAAGGTACCTACGAGCAGTACTTC.

There are a few counts of this clonotype. The V gene is TRBV12-3 or TRBV12-4, the J gene TRBJ2-1; D remains ambiguous. This CDR3 comprises 14 residues. Trimming removed 10 bases at V and 0 bases at J, with 13 bases between. CDR3 in DNA: TGTGCCACCACTCGGCTGAGCTCCTACAATGAGCAGTTCTTC. It specifies CATTRLSSYNEQFF.

The CDR3 sequence: CATSERGLNEQFF. The CDR3 DNA reads as TGTGCCACCAGTGAGAGGGGTTTGAATGAGCAGTTCTTC. The rearrangement joins TRBV24-1 to TRBJ2-1; D is possibly TRBD1 or TRBD2 (5 bases each). The CDR3 is made up of 13 amino acids. Trimming shortened V by 4 bases and J by 7 bases, and 10 bases separated the two germline ends. Germline V lookup: CDR1 KGHDR, CDR2 SFDVKD.

This clonotype was seen a handful of times. V usage is TRBV5-6 and J usage is TRBJ2-3; D gene uncertain. CDR1 and CDR2 from the germline V gene are SGHDT and YYEEEE. Trimming shortened V by 1 base and J by 2 bases, and 11 bases separated the two germline ends. This CDR3 comprises 15 residues. Written as DNA, the CDR3 is TGTGCCAGCAGCTTGAATCCGGCAAACACAGATACGCAGTATTTT. The encoded protein is CASSLNPANTDTQYF.

This clonotype occurred once. The chain recombines TRBV5-5 with TRBJ1-4; possible D gene TRBD1, 6 bases. Germline loops: CDR1 SGHKS, CDR2 YYEKEE (reference sequence). The V end lost 0 bases, the J end lost 8 bases, and 11 bases lay between the germline ends. The CDR3 is 14 residues long. CDR3 DNA sequence: TGTGCCAGCAGCTTGGAGGGGGTCGGCGAAAAACTGTTTTTT. It translates to CASSLEGVGEKLFF.

V usage is TRBV7-9 and J usage is TRBJ2-1, with no clear D. The CDR3 consists of 16 residues. CDR1 SEHNR and CDR2 FQNEAQ come from the germline V gene (reference sequence). Trimming cost V 0 bases and J 4 bases, with 13 bases left between them. The CDR3 nucleotides are TGTGCCAGCAGCTTAGCGGGCGGTCAGGTTTACAATGAGCAGTTCTTC. Translated: CASSLAGGQVYNEQFF.

This chain links TRBV6-5 with TRBJ2-7, with D possibly TRBD1 on 6 matching bases. Trimming took 2 bases from V and 5 from J, leaving 13 bases between them. CDR1 is MNHEY and CDR2 is SVGAGI in the germline V gene. The CDR3 runs to 14 residues. Here the CDR3 reads CASSYVQGGDEQYF. CDR3 coding DNA: TGTGCCAGCAGTTACGTACAGGGCGGCGACGAGCAGTACTTC.

This clonotype has only a few counts. The chain is built from TRBV15 and TRBJ1-1, with 9 positions matching TRBD1. Germline values: CDR1 LNHNV, CDR2 YYDKDF (reference sequence). V dropped 3 bases and J dropped 1; count of bases not matched to a gene: 12. The CDR3 length is 18 residues. CDR3 in amino acids: CATSSDSQGARQNTEAFF. The DNA of the CDR3 is TGTGCCACCAGCAGCGACTCACAGGGGGCGCGACAGAACACTGAAGCTTTCTTT.

In its sample, this clonotype was seen a few times. V gene TRBV29-1 combines with J gene TRBJ2-7; weak D call: TRBD2 (7 bases). V shed 5 bases and J shed 0 bases, with 11 bases lying between them. This CDR3 has 13 residues. Per germline, CDR1 SQVTM and CDR2 ANQGSEA. The chain's CDR3 is CSVQRDNSYEQYF. CDR3 nucleotides: TGCAGCGTTCAGCGGGACAACTCCTACGAGCAGTACTTC.

This clonotype was picked up many times. V and J are TRBV5-1 and TRBJ2-3; 7 nucleotides align to TRBD2. CDR3 length equals 14 residues. Germline trimming cut 6 bases from V and 2 bases from J; bases unmatched to any gene: 6. Germline V lookup: CDR1 SGHRS, CDR2 YFSETQ. CDR3 nucleotides: TGCGCCAGCACCCAAGCGGGGAACACAGATACGCAGTATTTT. It translates to CASTQAGNTDTQYF. Filled out from reference TRBV5-1 and TRBJ2-3, the complete variable domain reads KAGVTQTPRYLIKTRGQQVTLSCSPISGHRSVSWYQQTPGQGLQFLFEYFSETQRNKGNFPGRFSGRQFSNSRSEMNVSTLELGDSALYLCASTQAGNTDTQYFGPGTRLTVL.

This clonotype was seen more than once but under ten times. The chain employs TRBV9 and TRBJ2-3; D might be TRBD1 or TRBD2, each matching 6 bases. V was trimmed by 4 bases and J by 2 bases, leaving 20 bases between them. The length of the CDR3 is 17 residues. The V gene's germline CDR1 is SGDLS and CDR2 YYNGEE. The CDR3 nucleotides read TGTGCCAGCAGCACCAACCGGTTAGGGGGGTACACAGATACGCAGTATTTT. This encodes CASSTNRLGGYTDTQYF.

The V and J genes are TRBV24-1 and TRBJ2-1; tentatively, D is TRBD2 (5 bases). The V end was cut by 5 bases, the J end by 1 base, with 8 bases between. Per germline, CDR1 KGHDR and CDR2 SFDVKD. This CDR3 region has 14 residues. The CDR3 loop reads CATSGSGSYNEQFF. Written as DNA, the CDR3 is TGTGCCACCAGTGGGTCGGGGTCCTACAATGAGCAGTTCTTC.

This sequence joins TRBV10-3 and TRBJ2-1, with 11 bases fitting TRBD2. Germline V CDR1 and CDR2: ENHRY, SYGVKD. The V gene end was trimmed by 4 bases and the J gene end by 3 bases; junction bases not matched to a gene: 5. The CDR3 spans 16 residues. The CDR3 reads CAISGSLAGGYNEQFF. The DNA for the CDR3 is TGTGCCATCAGTGGGTCCCTAGCGGGAGGCTACAATGAGCAGTTCTTC.

The V gene is TRBV3-1, the J gene TRBJ2-7; 9 bases line up with TRBD2. The CDR3 extends over 15 amino acids. Germline CDR1 is LGHDT and CDR2 is YNNKEL (reference sequence). V dropped 4 bases and J dropped 3; count of bases not matched to a gene: 7. The CDR3 reads CASSPRGLALYEQYF. Written as DNA, the CDR3 is TGTGCCAGCAGCCCAAGGGGACTAGCCCTCTACGAGCAGTACTTC.

This clonotype was seen more than once but under ten times. The chain employs TRBV27 and TRBJ2-7; 11 bases fit TRBD2. This CDR3 is 15 amino acids long. The V gene's germline CDR1 is MNHEY and CDR2 SMNVEV (reference sequence). V lost 5 bases to trimming and J lost 2 bases; unmatched junction nucleotides: 5. The CDR3 nucleotides are TGTGCCAGCAGTCTATTAGCGGGAGGGCCCTACGAGCAGTACTTC. Protein product: CASSLLAGGPYEQYF.

The CDR3 reads CASSLGTSGASYNEQFF. DNA of the CDR3: TGTGCCAGCAGCCTAGGGACTAGCGGGGCCTCCTACAATGAGCAGTTCTTC. The chain has TRBV7-9 and TRBJ2-1; 13 nucleotides match TRBD2. CDR1 SEHNR and CDR2 FQNEAQ come from the germline V gene (reference sequence). The trim removed 5 bases at V and 0 bases at J, leaving 4 bases unmatched. The CDR3 is made up of 17 amino acids.

In its sample, this clonotype was seen a few times. V usage is TRBV12-3 or TRBV12-4 and J usage is TRBJ1-5; D remains ambiguous. V was pared by 3 bases and J by 4 bases, with 7 bases between. The CDR3 runs to 13 residues. The CDR3 DNA sequence: TGTGCCAGCAGTTTGTCCCTTAATCAGCCCCAGCATTTT. This translates into CASSLSLNQPQHF.

This clonotype was seen more than once but under ten times. This chain links TRBV7-8 with TRBJ1-2; possibly TRBD1 for D (5 bases). This CDR3 region has 17 residues. V lost 5 bases to trimming and J lost 0 bases, with 19 bases between them. CDR1 is SGHVS, CDR2 FQNEAQ, per germline. The CDR3 DNA sequence: TGTGCCAGCAGCCTCCTTTCTCGGGCAGGGTCTAACTATGGCTACACCTTC. Protein product: CASSLLSRAGSNYGYTF.

The chain recombines TRBV19 with TRBJ2-1; the match to TRBD1 covers 8 bases. The CDR3 consists of 15 residues. CDR1 LNHDA and CDR2 SQIVND come from the germline V gene (reference sequence). Trimming took 8 bases from V and 2 from J; bases not matched to a gene: 8. The CDR3 here is CASGIGQGTYNEQFF. The CDR3 nucleotides read TGTGCCAGTGGAATAGGACAGGGCACCTACAATGAGCAGTTCTTC.

The sample holds a few counts of this clonotype. This sequence joins TRBV4-2 and TRBJ2-1, with TRBD2 matching 11 bases. CDR1 LGHNA and CDR2 YNFKEQ come from the germline V gene. V shed 5 bases and J 4 bases; nucleotides not matched to a gene: 4. The CDR3 covers 15 residues. The CDR3 DNA reads TGTGCCAGCAGCGACCGGACTAGCGGGTACAATGAGCAGTTCTTC. Translated: CASSDRTSGYNEQFF.

This sequence joins TRBV12-3 or TRBV12-4 and TRBJ2-5; TRBD2 aligns across 10 bases. Losses at the gene ends were 5 bases for V and 7 bases for J; bases not matched to a gene: 16. The CDR3 is made up of 17 amino acids. Written as DNA, the CDR3 is TGTGCCAGCAGTCCCAGGACTAGCGGCCTAGGTTCGGGGACCCAGTACTTC. It translates to CASSPRTSGLGSGTQYF.

This chain joins TRBV5-1 and TRBJ2-1; 9 nucleotides align to TRBD2. Germline CDR1 and CDR2: SGHRS and YFSETQ. The CDR3 length is 18 residues. The ends lost 4 bases at V and 0 bases at J; junction bases unmatched: 11. CDR3 region: CASSVDTHSGSSYNEQFF. The CDR3 coding sequence is TGCGCCAGCAGCGTGGATACTCATAGCGGGAGCTCCTACAATGAGCAGTTCTTC.